This TCR beta chain was recovered during a study of T cells after yellow fever vaccination. Whole-study results and caveats: Reappearing after the booster were most of the clones from primary vaccination (almost 97% CD4, about 88% CD8).

Note on this clonotype: Its antigen is undetermined.

TCRdb re-analysed the 5' RACE reads in MiXCR, keeping a single row per CDR3 protein. The table records some 340,000 distinct CDR3 sequences, approximately 11% of them present only once. V was shortened by 0 bases and J by 3 bases, with 15 bases between the two germline ends. In germline, CDR1 is MNHEY, CDR2 SVGAGI. The CDR3 totals 16 residues. This TCR was recovered from a man aged 18 to 30 who received the YFV17D yellow fever vaccine. The chain has TRBV6-5 and TRBJ2-7; D remains ambiguous. Sequencing was performed on CD4+ T cells sorted from PBMCs, taken 45 days after the yellow fever booster vaccination. CDR3 DNA: TGTGCCAGCAGTTACTCGATGAGCATTAGTATCTACGAGCAGTACGTC. Residues: CASSYSMSISIYEQYV.